Each of the 19 T cell receptor beta chains below was sequenced from the same sample in a study of vaccination effects on CD4 cells after COVID-19. ViraFEST assay sequencing came after antigen-specific CD4+ T cells were expanded with viral peptide pools. CD4+ T cells were isolated after roughly nine days of culture. Having tested negative for nucleocapsid antibodies, the vaccine recipients showed no prior SARS-CoV-2 infection. Antigens for these TCRs are unknown. Sequencing used immunoSEQ multiplex PCR; TCRdb keeps in-frame clones, though not all of them. Of approximately 76,000 clones listed, roughly 79% are singletons. This sample comprised CD4+ T cells from PBMCs cultured with SARS-CoV-2 spike peptides, obtained before COVID-19 vaccination. The receptors stem from a human donor who received a COVID-19 vaccine.

V is TRBV5-6 and J is TRBJ2-3; 12 nucleotides align to TRBD2. CDR3 size: 15 residues. From germline, CDR1 is SGHDT and CDR2 YYEEEE. The ends lost 4 bases at V and 4 bases at J; junction bases unmatched: 4. CDR3 sequence (DNA): TGTGCCAGCAGCCCTAGCGGGGGGGCCTCAGATACGCAGTATTTT. Residues: CASSPSGGASDTQYF.

The V gene is TRBV5-8, the J gene TRBJ2-5; 14 nucleotides match TRBD2. This CDR3 comprises 20 residues. Germline V gene lookup returns CDR1 SGHTS and CDR2 YDEGEE. The V and J ends lost 7 bases and 0 bases, in that order; junction bases with no gene match: 17. The DNA of the CDR3 is TGTGCCAGCCCCCATCCTCCGGGACTAGCGGGGGAAAATCACCAAGAGACCCAGTACTTC. This codes for CASPHPPGLAGENHQETQYF.

V is TRBV6-5 and J is TRBJ1-2; D call uncertain. The germline V and J ends were trimmed by 0 bases and 6 bases, with 8 bases remaining between them. Germline V gene sequence: CDR1 MNHEY, CDR2 SVGAGI. This CDR3 region has 13 residues. CDR3 in DNA: TGTGCCAGCAGTTACTCACCGAACCATGGCTACACCTTC. Residues: CASSYSPNHGYTF.

V gene TRBV6-4 combines with J gene TRBJ2-1, with TRBD1 matching over 7 bases. Germline V gene data show CDR1 as MRHNA and CDR2 as SNTAGT. CDR3 size: 13 residues. Trimming took 1 base from V and 7 from J; bases not matched to a gene: 1. The CDR3 nucleotides read TGTGCCAGCAGTGACTGGACAGGAAATGAGCAGTTCTTC. Protein: CASSDWTGNEQFF.

The CDR3 protein is CASSLQFEAFF. In nucleotides, the CDR3 is TGTGCCAGCAGCCTACAGTTTGAAGCTTTCTTT. The chain recombines TRBV7-9 with TRBJ1-1; D gene unclear. This CDR3 comprises 11 residues. V lost 5 bases to trimming and J lost 7 bases, with 8 bases between them. The germline V gene encodes CDR1 SEHNR and CDR2 FQNEAQ (reference sequence).

The chain couples TRBV18 to TRBJ1-5; D not certain. From germline, CDR1 is KGHSH and CDR2 LQKENI. The CDR3 sequence is 14 residues long. V lost 5 bases, J lost 6 bases, and 14 bases lay in between. The CDR3 DNA reads as TGTGCCAGCTCAATTACTCCCAAGGGTCAGCCCCAGCATTTT. Encoded protein: CASSITPKGQPQHF.

The chain is built from TRBV9 and TRBJ2-2; 8 nucleotides agree with TRBD1. After removal of 4 bases from V and 5 bases from J, the junction contained 7 bases not matched to a gene. The germline V gene has CDR1 SGDLS and CDR2 YYNGEE. The CDR3 is 15 residues long. The chain's CDR3 is CASSLGQGGTGELFF. Written as DNA, the CDR3 is TGTGCCAGCAGCCTCGGACAGGGTGGGACCGGGGAGCTGTTTTTT.

The chain uses TRBV6-5 and TRBJ1-4, with a weak D call TRBD1 (5 bases). The V end was cut by 9 bases, the J end by 7 bases, with 15 bases between. Per germline, CDR1 MNHEY and CDR2 SVGAGI. The CDR3 has 13 amino acids. This CDR3 reads CASRDGPFEKLFF. In DNA form, the CDR3 reads TGTGCCAGTAGGGACGGACCCTTTGAAAAACTGTTTTTT.

The chain employs TRBV6-2 or TRBV6-3 and TRBJ2-2; 9 bases are shared with TRBD1. The ends lost 4 bases at V and 3 bases at J; junction bases unmatched: 6. There are 16 residues in the CDR3. Germline V lookup: CDR1 MNHEY, CDR2 SVGEGT. For the CDR3, the DNA is TGTGCCAGCAGTTGGGACAGGGTTCCCGACACCGGGGAGCTGTTTTTT. It encodes CASSWDRVPDTGELFF.

This clone was counted a few times. The CDR3 sequence: CASSRSNQPQHF. The DNA for the CDR3 is TGTGCCAGCAGCCGAAGCAATCAGCCCCAGCATTTT. The genes are TRBV7-6 and TRBJ1-5; D ambiguous. Germline V lookup: CDR1 SGHVS, CDR2 FNYEAQ. V lost 5 bases, J lost 1 base, and 3 bases lay in between. The CDR3 has 12 residues.

V and J are TRBV7-3 and TRBJ2-3; TRBD1 matches at 7 bases. This CDR3 region has 14 residues. V shed 3 bases, J shed 4 bases, and the junction held 4 bases outside the gene matches. The germline CDR1 and CDR2 sequences are SGHTA and FQGTGA. The CDR3 sequence: CASSLVTGADTQYF. For the CDR3, the DNA is TGTGCCAGCAGCTTGGTAACAGGGGCAGATACGCAGTATTTT.

V and J are TRBV2 and TRBJ1-1; 10 positions match TRBD1. CDR1 and CDR2 from the germline V gene are SNHLY and FYNNEI. The CDR3 has 14 residues. The junction had 8 bases not matched to a gene; V was cut back by 7 bases and J by 6 bases. CDR3 protein: CASNPTGGTSEAFF. The CDR3 bases are TGTGCCAGCAATCCGACAGGGGGCACGTCTGAAGCTTTCTTT.

The chain is built from TRBV4-3 and TRBJ1-1, with 7 nucleotides matching TRBD1. V dropped 4 bases and J dropped 2; count of bases not matched to a gene: 10. The CDR3 consists of 16 residues. Germline V gene sequence: CDR1 LGHNA, CDR2 YSLEER. Written as DNA, the CDR3 is TGCGCCAGCAGCCCAGACAGGGCTCGGCACAACACTGAAGCTTTCTTT. This codes for CASSPDRARHNTEAFF.

The V gene is TRBV6-5, the J gene TRBJ2-5, with TRBD1 matching 10 bases. This CDR3 region has 14 residues. Germline V CDR1 and CDR2: MNHEY, SVGAGI. The ends lost 6 bases at V and 6 bases at J; junction bases unmatched: 7. The CDR3, as DNA: TGTGCCAGCAGACAGGGACAGGGGAGGAAGACCCAGTACTTC. Protein product: CASRQGQGRKTQYF.

This clone was counted between two and nine times. This sequence joins TRBV20-1 and TRBJ2-1; D gene ambiguous. The CDR3 has 11 residues. Germline V lookup: CDR1 DFQATT, CDR2 SNEGSKA (reference sequence). V was shortened by 3 bases and J by 7 bases, with 7 bases between the two germline ends. CDR3 residues: CSARLINEQFF. CDR3 coding DNA: TGCAGTGCTAGGTTGATAAATGAGCAGTTCTTC.

This clone has a single count. The gene calls are TRBV2 and TRBJ2-6, with 8 bases that match TRBD2. Trimming removed 7 bases from V and 1 base from J; junction bases left unmatched: 3. CDR3 length: 15 amino acids. Germline lookup yields CDR1 SNHLY and CDR2 FYNNEI. CDR3 DNA: TGTGCCAGCACCGGGGGGGATTCTGGGGCCAACGTCCTGACTTTC. This encodes CASTGGDSGANVLTF.

This sequence joins TRBV7-9 and TRBJ1-2; a possible D gene is TRBD1 (6 bases). The CDR3 is 14 residues long. Trimming shortened V by 3 bases and J by 3 bases, and 11 bases separated the two germline ends. Germline V gene data show CDR1 as SEHNR and CDR2 as FQNEAQ (reference sequence). The CDR3 protein is CASSFSTGDYGYTF. The DNA for the CDR3 is TGTGCCAGCAGCTTTTCGACAGGCGACTATGGCTACACCTTC.

This clone has only a few counts. This chain links TRBV3-1 (or the pseudogene TRBV3-2) with TRBJ1-4, with a tentative D call TRBD1 (5 bases). The CDR3 runs 16 residues. V was cut by 1 base and J by 4 bases, with 13 bases left in between. CDR1 LGHDT and CDR2 YNNKEL come from the germline V gene (reference sequence). CDR3: CASSQGFRQFNEKLFF. The CDR3 nucleotides read TGTGCCAGCAGCCAAGGATTTCGACAGTTTAATGAAAAACTGTTTTTT.

This clone was detected once. The CDR3 loop is CASSLGDYGNTIYF. CDR3 in DNA: TGTGCCAGCAGCTTAGGAGATTATGGAAACACCATATATTTT. The chain uses TRBV7-8 and TRBJ1-3; D call uncertain. CDR1 SGHVS and CDR2 FQNEAQ come from the germline V gene. The CDR3 consists of 14 residues. Trimming left V 1 base short and J 3 bases short, with 7 bases between. Complete variable domain (other parts from reference TRBV7-8 and TRBJ1-3): GAGVSQSPRYKVAKRGQDVALRCDPISGHVSLFWYQQALGQGPEFLTYFQNEAQLDKSGLPSDRFFAERPEGSVSTLKIQRTQQEDSAVYLCASSLGDYGNTIYFGEGSWLTVV.